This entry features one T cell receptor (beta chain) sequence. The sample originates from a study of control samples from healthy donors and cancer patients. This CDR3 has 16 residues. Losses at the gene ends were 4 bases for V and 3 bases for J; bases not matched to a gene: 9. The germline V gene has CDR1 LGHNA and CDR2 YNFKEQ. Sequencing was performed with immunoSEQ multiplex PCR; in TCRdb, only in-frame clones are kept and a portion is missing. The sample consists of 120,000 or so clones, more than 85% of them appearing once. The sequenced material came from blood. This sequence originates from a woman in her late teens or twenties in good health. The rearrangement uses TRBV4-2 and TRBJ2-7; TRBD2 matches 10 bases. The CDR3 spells CASSRTLSGRNYEQYF. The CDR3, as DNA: TGTGCCAGCAGCCGGACTCTTAGCGGGAGGAACTACGAGCAGTACTTC.